These 28 T cell receptor beta chains came from one sample sequenced in a study of OX40 agonist ivuxolimab in advanced cancers. Sequencing was performed with immunoSEQ multiplex PCR; in TCRdb, only in-frame clones are kept and a portion is missing. Of tens of thousands of clones in the sample, roughly nine tenths are singletons; the top ten hold 1.2%. Sample: CD4+ or CD8+ T cells sorted from blood, taken in a trial of the OX40 agonist ivuxolimab. These receptors were taken from an adult with an advanced solid tumor such as melanoma, head and neck, liver or kidney cancer.

The chain is built from TRBV28 and TRBJ1-4; TRBD1 matches at 7 bases. Germline loops: CDR1 MDHEN, CDR2 SYDVKM. V dropped 1 base and J dropped 6; count of bases not matched to a gene: 2. The CDR3 has 14 residues. The CDR3 sequence is CASSLFRGDEKLFF. CDR3 sequence (DNA): TGTGCCAGCAGTTTATTCAGGGGGGATGAAAAACTGTTTTTT.

This clone has just a few counts. V and J are TRBV19 and TRBJ1-5; D is possibly TRBD1 (6 bases). The germline V gene has CDR1 LNHDA and CDR2 SQIVND (reference sequence). The CDR3 has 18 amino acids. V was pared by 3 bases and J by 0 bases, with 18 bases between. The CDR3 DNA follows: TGTGCCAGTAGTATGGCGCTTTTGGGGGCTTATAGCAATCAGCCCCAGCATTTT. Translation: CASSMALLGAYSNQPQHF.

The chain links TRBV18 to TRBJ1-1; 9 nucleotides align to TRBD1. J gave up 3 bases and V 3 bases, and 5 bases lay outside the gene matches. The germline V gene has CDR1 KGHSH and CDR2 LQKENI. CDR3 length: 15 amino acids. The DNA of the CDR3 is TGTGCCAGCTCACCTTCGACAGGGGGTTACACTGAAGCTTTCTTT. It yields the protein CASSPSTGGYTEAFF.

The chain links TRBV11-3 to TRBJ2-7; D possibly corresponds to TRBD1 (5 bases). The ends were cut back, 2 bases at V and 2 bases at J, with 13 bases in the middle. CDR3 length: 15 amino acids. Germline V gene lookup returns CDR1 SGHNT and CDR2 YENEEA. The CDR3 loop is CASSLMGQGAYEQYF. CDR3 bases: TGTGCCAGCAGCTTAATGGGTCAGGGCGCCTACGAGCAGTACTTC. The whole variable domain, remainder taken from reference TRBV11-3 and TRBJ2-7, is EAGVVQSPRYKIIEKKQPVAFWCNPISGHNTLYWYLQNLGQGPELLIRYENEEAVDDSQLPKDRFSAERLKGVDSTLKIQPAELGDSAVYLCASSLMGQGAYEQYFGPGTRLTVT.

V and J are TRBV5-8 and TRBJ1-5, with no clear D. Trimming cost V 2 bases and J 2 bases, with 14 bases left between them. This CDR3 contains 16 residues. CDR1 and CDR2 (germline): SGHTS, YDEGEE. CDR3 loop: CASSFRVGSGNQPQHF. DNA of the CDR3: TGTGCCAGCAGCTTTCGAGTTGGTTCCGGCAATCAGCCCCAGCATTTT.

V usage is TRBV5-1 and J usage is TRBJ2-5, with D unclear. The DNA end lines up better with TRBJ2-7; the J call may be wrong. Germline V gene lookup returns CDR1 SGHRS and CDR2 YFSETQ. The CDR3 consists of 12 residues. The CDR3 sequence: CASGKDGYEQYF. The CDR3 DNA is TGCGCCAGCGGAAAGGACGGCTACGAGCAGTACTTC.

The chain carries TRBV7-2 and TRBJ2-1; TRBD1 might be the D (5 bases). Trimming removed 0 bases from V and 2 bases from J, with 11 bases in between. The CDR3 is 16 amino acids. The germline V gene has CDR1 SGHTA and CDR2 FQGNSA. CDR3 loop: CASSLAVTDTYNEQFF. CDR3 DNA: TGTGCCAGCAGCTTAGCAGTGACAGACACCTACAATGAGCAGTTCTTC.

V is TRBV18 and J is TRBJ1-1; D uncertain. The CDR3 has 15 amino acids. Germline V gene sequence: CDR1 KGHSH, CDR2 LQKENI. With 2 bases removed from V and 3 bases from J, the gap between germline ends came to 13 bases. The CDR3 nucleotides read TGTGCCAGCTCACCATGGGCAGGTAGGGACACTGAAGCTTTCTTT. It codes for CASSPWAGRDTEAFF.

This chain joins TRBV19 and TRBJ1-1; 7 bases are a match to TRBD1. This CDR3 spans 13 amino acids. The germline gives CDR1 LNHDA, CDR2 SQIVND (reference sequence). The V segment lost 6 bases and the J segment 4 bases; nucleotides outside the gene matches: 5. CDR3: CASRYTGATEAFF. In DNA, the CDR3 is TGTGCCAGTAGGTACACAGGGGCCACTGAAGCTTTCTTT.

For the CDR3, the DNA is TGTGCCAGCTCACCACTGGAGGCTTTCTATGGCTACACCTTC. It codes for CASSPLEAFYGYTF. The genes are TRBV18 and TRBJ1-2; D gene unclear. V lost 1 base, J lost 4 bases, and 10 bases lay in between. The CDR3 consists of 14 residues. The germline V gene encodes CDR1 KGHSH and CDR2 LQKENI. Drawing the rest from reference TRBV18 and TRBJ1-2, the complete variable domain is NAGVMQNPRHLVRRRGQEARLRCSPMKGHSHVYWYRQLPEEGLKFMVYLQKENIIDESGMPKERFSAEFPKEGPSILRIQQVVRGDSAAYFCASSPLEAFYGYTFGSGTRLTVV.

The CDR3 spells CASSQDLGIDIQYF. The CDR3 nucleotides read TGCGCCAGCAGCCAAGACCTAGGGATTGACATTCAGTACTTC. V gene TRBV4-1 combines with J gene TRBJ2-4; D call uncertain. The ends were cut back, 0 bases at V and 8 bases at J, with 11 bases in the middle. The germline V gene has CDR1 MGHRA and CDR2 YSYEKL. CDR3 length equals 14 residues.

The CDR3 DNA follows: TGCGCCAGCAGTCCAGGGACTCCGACCCTCTATGGCTACACCTTC. Its translation: CASSPGTPTLYGYTF. This chain uses TRBV4-1 with TRBJ1-2; the D gene is possibly TRBD1 (5 bases). The germline gives CDR1 MGHRA, CDR2 YSYEKL. V was trimmed by 6 bases and J by 4 bases, leaving 18 bases between them. This CDR3 is 15 amino acids long.

V gene TRBV18 combines with J gene TRBJ1-6; the D is unclear. The germline CDR1 and CDR2 sequences are KGHSH and LQKENI. The V and J ends lost 5 bases and 0 bases respectively, with 11 bases between them. The CDR3 covers 16 residues. DNA of the CDR3: TGTGCCAGCTCAGCGTACAAGAGCTCCTATAATTCACCCCTCCACTTT. This sequence encodes CASSAYKSSYNSPLHF. The full variable domain, completed using reference TRBV18 and TRBJ1-6, is NAGVMQNPRHLVRRRGQEARLRCSPMKGHSHVYWYRQLPEEGLKFMVYLQKENIIDESGMPKERFSAEFPKEGPSILRIQQVVRGDSAAYFCASSAYKSSYNSPLHFGNGTRLTVT.

The chain links TRBV27 to TRBJ1-5; no clear D gene. Trimming removed 4 bases at V and 1 base at J, with 8 bases between. The CDR3 is 14 residues long. Per the germline V gene, CDR1 is MNHEY and CDR2 is SMNVEV (reference sequence). Here the CDR3 reads CASSYLGSNQPQHF. The DNA for the CDR3 is TGTGCCAGCAGTTACCTGGGAAGCAATCAGCCCCAGCATTTT.

The sample holds a few counts of this clone. This rearrangement joins TRBV6-1 to TRBJ1-3, with D maybe TRBD1 (6 bases). Trimming took 0 bases from V and 0 from J, leaving 12 bases between them. Germline values: CDR1 MNHNS, CDR2 SASEGT. The CDR3 spans 17 residues. CDR3 DNA sequence: TGTGCCAGCAGTGAAGCCGGAGGACAGACCTCTGGAAACACCATATATTTT. Its translation: CASSEAGGQTSGNTIYF.

This clone was observed once. CDR3 DNA sequence: TGTGCCAGCAGCTTGGCCGGACGGAACACTGAAGCTTTCTTT. This sequence encodes CASSLAGRNTEAFF. This chain links TRBV7-3 with TRBJ1-1; no firm D call. Trimming removed 3 bases at V and 1 base at J, with 9 bases between. The CDR3 contains 14 residues. Germline CDR1 is SGHTA and CDR2 is FQGTGA.

The chain couples TRBV6-5 to TRBJ1-3; 8 nucleotides agree with TRBD1. The CDR3 covers 13 residues. Per germline, CDR1 MNHEY and CDR2 SVGAGI. V was clipped by 4 bases and J by 7 bases; unmatched bases: 3. CDR3 protein: CASSSDRANTIYF. The CDR3 DNA reads TGTGCCAGCAGTTCGGACAGGGCGAACACCATATATTTT.

The chain recombines TRBV5-5 with TRBJ2-2; D is ambiguous. CDR3 length equals 16 residues. Germline loops: CDR1 SGHKS, CDR2 YYEKEE (reference sequence). V was cut by 4 bases and J by 2 bases, with 15 bases left in between. The chain's CDR3 is CASSLAIHLNTGELFF. CDR3 bases: TGTGCCAGCAGCCTGGCAATCCACCTTAACACCGGGGAGCTGTTTTTT.

This rearrangement joins TRBV7-9 to TRBJ1-3; D uncertain. CDR1 is SEHNR, CDR2 FQNEAQ, per germline (reference sequence). Trimming took off 6 bases at V and 0 bases at J, with 21 bases between the two ends. This CDR3 comprises 18 residues. CDR3 sequence reads: CASRALSLLFSSGNTIYF. As DNA, the CDR3 is TGTGCCAGCAGGGCCCTGTCCTTACTTTTTAGCTCTGGAAACACCATATATTTT.

This clone was detected a few times. J is TRBJ2-7 and V is TRBV4-1; D unresolved. The germline V gene has CDR1 MGHRA and CDR2 YSYEKL. Deletions cut 8 bases from V and 0 bases from J, with 11 bases between. This CDR3 is 13 amino acids long. CDR3 protein: CASRGRTSYEQYF. The CDR3 DNA follows: TGCGCCAGCCGTGGCAGGACCTCCTACGAGCAGTACTTC.

This chain joins TRBV2 and TRBJ1-2; no clear D gene. The CDR3 loop spans 12 amino acids. CDR1 and CDR2 (germline): SNHLY, FYNNEI. The V end lost 5 bases, the J end lost 6 bases, and 10 bases lay between the germline ends. CDR3 region: CASSLQQNGYTF. DNA for the CDR3: TGTGCCAGCAGTCTCCAACAGAATGGCTACACCTTC. The full variable domain, with the rest looked up from reference TRBV2 and TRBJ1-2, is EPEVTQTPSHQVTQMGQEVILRCVPISNHLYFYWYRQILGQKVEFLVSFYNNEISEKSEIFDDQFSVERPDGSNFTLKIRSTKLEDSAMYFCASSLQQNGYTFGSGTRLTVV.

The rearrangement uses TRBV19 and TRBJ1-4; 7 nucleotides agree with TRBD1. J gave up 4 bases and V 7 bases, and 12 bases lay outside the gene matches. Germline loops: CDR1 LNHDA, CDR2 SQIVND (reference sequence). This CDR3 has 16 residues. The CDR3 bases are TGTGCCAGTACCTTCAAACGGGACAGAAGTAATGAAAAACTGTTTTTT. Protein product: CASTFKRDRSNEKLFF. The complete variable domain, with remaining parts taken from reference TRBV19 and TRBJ1-4, reads DGGITQSPKYLFRKEGQNVTLSCEQNLNHDAMYWYRQDPGQGLRLIYYSQIVNDFQKGDIAEGYSVSREKKESFPLTVTSAQKNPTAFYLCASTFKRDRSNEKLFFGSGTQLSVL.

This clone was detected only once. V and J are TRBV11-1 and TRBJ2-1, with 9 bases identical to TRBD2. This CDR3 has 16 amino acids. V lost 1 base to trimming and J lost 3 bases; unmatched junction nucleotides: 4. Germline loops: CDR1 SGHAT, CDR2 FQDESV (reference sequence). The CDR3 DNA reads TGTGCCAGCAGCTTAGGAGCGGGGGGTTTCTACAATGAGCAGTTCTTC. This translates into CASSLGAGGFYNEQFF.

The rearrangement joins TRBV4-1 to TRBJ2-4; 9 positions match TRBD2. With V trimmed by 2 bases and J by 1 base, 18 bases remained unmatched. This CDR3 comprises 21 residues. Germline V lookup: CDR1 MGHRA, CDR2 YSYEKL. The CDR3 DNA sequence: TGCGCCAGCAGCCAAAAACCTCTAGCGGGGACCTCTTACGGCGCCAAAAACATTCAGTACTTC. Amino acids: CASSQKPLAGTSYGAKNIQYF.

The chain uses TRBV10-2 and TRBJ2-1; 14 bases map to TRBD2. The length of the CDR3 is 14 residues. CDR1 is WSHSY, CDR2 SAAADI, per germline. The V segment lost 7 bases and the J segment 5 bases; nucleotides outside the gene matches: 1. The CDR3 bases are TGCGCCAGCAAGACTAGCGGGGGGGACAATGAGCAGTTCTTC. Its translation: CASKTSGGDNEQFF.

The chain combines TRBV2 with TRBJ1-1; 8 bases match TRBD1. The CDR3 is made up of 13 amino acids. After removal of 4 bases from V and 3 bases from J, the junction contained 1 base not matched to a gene. In germline, CDR1 is SNHLY, CDR2 FYNNEI. In DNA form, the CDR3 reads TGTGCCAGCAGTGGACAGGGGTACACTGAAGCTTTCTTT. Protein: CASSGQGYTEAFF.

The V and J genes are TRBV13 and TRBJ1-1; D uncertain. The CDR3 has 14 residues. V lost 3 bases, J lost 1 base, and 9 bases lay in between. Germline-derived CDR1 and CDR2 are PRHDT and FYEKMQ (reference sequence). CDR3 coding DNA: TGTGCCAGCAGCTTGTTCCACCGGAACACTGAAGCTTTCTTT. Amino acids: CASSLFHRNTEAFF.

This clone showed up just a few times. This chain links TRBV2 with TRBJ1-1, with D possibly TRBD1 on 5 matching bases. Trimming cost V 7 bases and J 1 base, with 10 bases left between them. CDR1 and CDR2 (germline): SNHLY, FYNNEI. The CDR3 is made up of 13 amino acids. CDR3: CASKRQRNTEAFF. CDR3 coding DNA: TGTGCCAGCAAACGACAGAGGAACACTGAAGCTTTCTTT.